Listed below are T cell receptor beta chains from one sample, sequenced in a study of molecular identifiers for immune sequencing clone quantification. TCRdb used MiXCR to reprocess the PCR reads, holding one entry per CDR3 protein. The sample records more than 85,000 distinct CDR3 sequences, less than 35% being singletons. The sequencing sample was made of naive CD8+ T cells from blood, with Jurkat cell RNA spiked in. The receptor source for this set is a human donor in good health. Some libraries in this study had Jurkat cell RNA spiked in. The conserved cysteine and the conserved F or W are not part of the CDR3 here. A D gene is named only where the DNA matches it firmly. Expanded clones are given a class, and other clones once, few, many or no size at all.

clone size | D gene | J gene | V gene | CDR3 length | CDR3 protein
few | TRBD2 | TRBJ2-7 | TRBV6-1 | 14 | ASSEWLAGGSYEQY
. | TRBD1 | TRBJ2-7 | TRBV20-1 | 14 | SARNPLGTGVYEQY
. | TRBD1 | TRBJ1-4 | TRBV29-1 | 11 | SVERQGQLELF
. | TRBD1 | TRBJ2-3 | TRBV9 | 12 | ASSPAGGPDTQY
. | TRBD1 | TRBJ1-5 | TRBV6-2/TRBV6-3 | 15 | ASSYEEGQYSNQPQH
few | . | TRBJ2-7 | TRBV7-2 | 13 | ASSLGDYVSYEQY
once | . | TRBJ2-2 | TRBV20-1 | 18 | SARGRGWGVTGRGTGELF
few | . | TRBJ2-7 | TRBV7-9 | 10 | ASSSILYEQY
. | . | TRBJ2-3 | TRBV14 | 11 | ASSLSREDTQY
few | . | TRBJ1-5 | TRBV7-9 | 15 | ASSFTAKGTSNQPQH
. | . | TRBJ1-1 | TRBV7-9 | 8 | ASSPGPDG
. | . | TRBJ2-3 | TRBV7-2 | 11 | ASSLGLTGTQY
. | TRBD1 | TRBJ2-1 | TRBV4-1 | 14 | ASSQRTGIAYNVQF
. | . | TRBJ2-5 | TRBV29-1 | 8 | SVPGETQY
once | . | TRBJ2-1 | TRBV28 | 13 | ASNPSWGSFNEQF
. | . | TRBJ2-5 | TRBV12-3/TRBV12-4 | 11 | ASSLRPWETQY
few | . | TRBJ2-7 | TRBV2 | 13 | ASRAGGGLSYEQY
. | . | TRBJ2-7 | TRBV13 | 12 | ASSFGGRAYEQY
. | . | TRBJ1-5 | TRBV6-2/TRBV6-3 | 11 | ASCQGGKPPPQ
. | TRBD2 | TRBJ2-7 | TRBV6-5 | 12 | ASNPGLASYEQY
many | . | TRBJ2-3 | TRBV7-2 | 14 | ASSLVPIAETDTQY
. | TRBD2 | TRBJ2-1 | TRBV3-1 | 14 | ASSQGLAGGFNEQF
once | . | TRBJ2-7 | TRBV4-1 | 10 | ASSHPSGEQS
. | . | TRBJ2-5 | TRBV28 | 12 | ASSYRGSAETQY
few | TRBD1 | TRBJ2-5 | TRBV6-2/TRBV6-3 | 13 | ASSGGSGTVGTQY
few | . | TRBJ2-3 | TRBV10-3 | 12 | AITTGGQLDTQY
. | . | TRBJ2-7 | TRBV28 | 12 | ASRVAGLPYEQY
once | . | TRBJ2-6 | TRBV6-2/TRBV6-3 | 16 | ASSSTGQLISGANVQT
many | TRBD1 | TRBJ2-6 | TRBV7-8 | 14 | ASSLGTGPGANVLT
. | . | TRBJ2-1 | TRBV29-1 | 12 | SVEGWATWNEEF
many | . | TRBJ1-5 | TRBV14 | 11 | ASSLLAGQPQH
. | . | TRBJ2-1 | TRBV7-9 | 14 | ASSPGRWSSYNEQF
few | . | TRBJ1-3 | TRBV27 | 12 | ASSLGVTGNTIY
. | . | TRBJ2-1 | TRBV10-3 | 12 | AISESTRDPLLF
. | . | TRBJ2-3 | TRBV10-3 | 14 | AISESENRGTDTQY
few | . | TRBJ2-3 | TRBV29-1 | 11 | SVEIGPYDTQY
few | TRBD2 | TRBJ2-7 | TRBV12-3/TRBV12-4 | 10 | ASGTSGKGQY
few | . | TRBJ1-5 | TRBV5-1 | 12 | ASSFLGLGQPQH
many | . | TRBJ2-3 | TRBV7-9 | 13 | ASSLYGGSTDTQY
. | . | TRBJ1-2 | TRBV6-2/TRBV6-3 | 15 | ASSYNGQNQANYGYT
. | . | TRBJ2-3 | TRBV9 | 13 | ASSTGSRLIDTQY
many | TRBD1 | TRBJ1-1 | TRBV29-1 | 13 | SVASPGQVNTEAF
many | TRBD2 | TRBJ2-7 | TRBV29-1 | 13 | SVNGWGSGRDEQY
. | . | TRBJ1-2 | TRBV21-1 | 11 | ASSKEGVYGYT
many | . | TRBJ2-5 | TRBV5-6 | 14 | ASSLDWGSREETQY
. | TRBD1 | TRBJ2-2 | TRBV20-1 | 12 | SAPGQTGPGELF
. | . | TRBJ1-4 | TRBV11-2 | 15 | ASSLAPARSTYEKLF
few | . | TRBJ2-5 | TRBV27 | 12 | ASSLSDSQETQY
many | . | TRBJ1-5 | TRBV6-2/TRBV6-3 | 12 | ASTSDGRGQPQH
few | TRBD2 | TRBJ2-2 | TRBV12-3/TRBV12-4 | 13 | ASSSVSGITGELI
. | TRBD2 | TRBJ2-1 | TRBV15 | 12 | ATTGTSSHVEQF
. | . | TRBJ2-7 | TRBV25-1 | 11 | ASSVGMGNEQY
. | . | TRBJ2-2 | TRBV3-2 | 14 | ASSHAGTGGSGELF
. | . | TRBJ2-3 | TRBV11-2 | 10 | AGSFIPDTLY
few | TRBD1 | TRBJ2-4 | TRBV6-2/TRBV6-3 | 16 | ASSYSMDRSITKNIQY
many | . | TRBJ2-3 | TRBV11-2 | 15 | ASSPGYSGFMADTQY
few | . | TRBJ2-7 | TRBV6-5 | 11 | ASSTAQSNEQY
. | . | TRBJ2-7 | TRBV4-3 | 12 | ASSQDLGAYEQY
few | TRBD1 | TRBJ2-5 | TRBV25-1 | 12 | ASRTTGDGETQY
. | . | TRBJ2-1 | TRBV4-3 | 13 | ASSQDRGNYNEQF